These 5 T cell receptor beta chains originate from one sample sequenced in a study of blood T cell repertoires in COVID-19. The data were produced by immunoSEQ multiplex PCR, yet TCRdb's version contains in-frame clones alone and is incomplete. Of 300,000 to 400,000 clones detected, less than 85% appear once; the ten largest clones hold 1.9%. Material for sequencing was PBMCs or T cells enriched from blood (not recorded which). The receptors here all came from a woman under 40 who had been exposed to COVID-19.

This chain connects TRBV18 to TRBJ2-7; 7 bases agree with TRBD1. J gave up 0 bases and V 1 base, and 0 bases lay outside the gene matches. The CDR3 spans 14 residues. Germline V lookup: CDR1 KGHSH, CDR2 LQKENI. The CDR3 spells CASSPQGASYEQYF. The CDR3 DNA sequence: TGTGCCAGCTCACCACAGGGGGCCTCCTACGAGCAGTACTTC. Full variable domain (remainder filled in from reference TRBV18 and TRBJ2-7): NAGVMQNPRHLVRRRGQEARLRCSPMKGHSHVYWYRQLPEEGLKFMVYLQKENIIDESGMPKERFSAEFPKEGPSILRIQQVVRGDSAAYFCASSPQGASYEQYFGPGTRLTVT.

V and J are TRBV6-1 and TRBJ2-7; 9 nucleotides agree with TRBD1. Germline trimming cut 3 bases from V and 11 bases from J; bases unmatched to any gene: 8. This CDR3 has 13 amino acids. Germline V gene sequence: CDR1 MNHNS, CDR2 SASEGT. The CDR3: CASSDRDREIEYF. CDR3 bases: TGTGCCAGCAGTGACCGGGACAGGGAAATTGAGTACTTC.

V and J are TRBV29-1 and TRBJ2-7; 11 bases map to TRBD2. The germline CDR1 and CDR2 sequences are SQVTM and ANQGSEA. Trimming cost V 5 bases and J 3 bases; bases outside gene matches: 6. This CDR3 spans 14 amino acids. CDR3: CSVTLAGGHYEQYF. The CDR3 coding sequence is TGCAGCGTTACTCTAGCGGGGGGACACTACGAGCAGTACTTC.

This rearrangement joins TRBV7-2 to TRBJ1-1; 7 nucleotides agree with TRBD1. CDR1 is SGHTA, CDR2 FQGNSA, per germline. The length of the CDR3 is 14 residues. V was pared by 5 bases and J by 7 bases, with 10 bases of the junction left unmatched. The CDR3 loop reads CASSATGLIGEAFF. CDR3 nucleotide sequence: TGTGCCAGCAGCGCGACAGGGTTGATAGGTGAAGCTTTCTTT.

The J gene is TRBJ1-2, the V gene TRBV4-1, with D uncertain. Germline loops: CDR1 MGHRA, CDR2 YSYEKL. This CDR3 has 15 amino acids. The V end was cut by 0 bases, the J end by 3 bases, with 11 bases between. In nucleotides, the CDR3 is TGCGCCAGCAGCCAAGATTCGCGGCTTTACTATGGCTACACCTTC. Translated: CASSQDSRLYYGYTF.